This T cell receptor (beta chain) was sequenced for a study of T-cell reconstitution after alpha-beta-depleted transplantation in children. Worth noting for this clonotype: Its antigen is not known.

Study findings and constraints: When one year had passed after transplant, most T-cell counts and diversity came from newly produced T cells. About two months after transplant, alpha-beta T cells reportedly came from several hundred expanded graft clones.

The CDR3 totals 15 residues. The V segment lost 0 bases and the J segment 5 bases; nucleotides outside the gene matches: 5. Germline CDR1 is SGHRS and CDR2 is YFSETQ. A library of TCRbeta sequences, prepared with unique molecular identifiers, was generated. TCRdb called the PCR reads again in MiXCR, with one record for every CDR3 protein. Found here are about 610,000 distinct CDR3 sequences, roughly 27% of them singletons; the top ten hold 36%. V usage is TRBV5-1 and J usage is TRBJ2-1; the match to TRBD2 covers 7 bases. The sample consisted of PBMCs, taken before TCRalphabeta/CD19-depleted stem cell transplant. The sequence derives from a boy under three years old with Wiskott-Aldrich syndrome, due to receive a stem cell transplant. The CDR3 region has the DNA TGCGCCAGCAGCTTGGCCCTAGCGGAACACAATGAGCAGTTCTTC. It yields the protein CASSLALAEHNEQFF. Supplemented by reference TRBV5-1 and TRBJ2-1, the full variable domain reads KAGVTQTPRYLIKTRGQQVTLSCSPISGHRSVSWYQQTPGQGLQFLFEYFSETQRNKGNFPGRFSGRQFSNSRSEMNVSTLELGDSALYLCASSLALAEHNEQFFGPGTRLTVL.